Below, 21 T cell receptor beta chains from the same sample are listed, as sequenced in a study of T cells in Graves' hyperthyroidism and ophthalmopathy. TCR beta CDR3 sequences were amplified from RNA transcripts. The HTBI primer set served for first-round RT-PCR of the TCR CDR3. From the multiplex PCR reads, TCRdb called clonotypes with MiXCR, one entry per CDR3 protein. The sample has more than 40,000 distinct CDR3 sequences, approximately 50% seen once. Sequencing input: peripheral blood or thyroid tissue (not recorded which). The source of these receptors is a woman aged 50 to 65 with Graves' hyperthyroidism.

This chain connects TRBV20-1 to TRBJ2-5, with 12 bases that match TRBD2. CDR1 DFQATT and CDR2 SNEGSKA come from the germline V gene (reference sequence). V lost 5 bases, J lost 3 bases, and 10 bases stayed unmatched. This CDR3 has 16 amino acids. The CDR3 sequence is CSAPNLAGGPEETQYF. As DNA, the CDR3 is TGCAGTGCTCCAAATCTAGCGGGAGGGCCGGAAGAGACCCAGTACTTC.

As for this clonotype: It is likely a read error, because the conserved phenylalanine at the end of the CDR3 is missing. It is unclear where the CDR3 begins or ends on the DNA, so no DNA is shown, and the CDR3 is as TCRdb lists it. The genes are TRBV29-1 and TRBJ2-2; the table names TRBD1, a call not compared with the DNA. The CDR3 spans 14 residues, counting both ends. CDR1 is SQVTM, CDR2 ANQGSEA, per germline. The CDR3: CSVKGRGNTGELVL.

This clonotype was detected many times. V and J are TRBV16 and TRBJ1-4; the D gene is possibly TRBD1 (5 bases). The V gene lost 2 bases and the J gene lost 8 bases, with 12 bases spanning the gap. Germline V gives CDR1 KGHSY, CDR2 FQNENV. The CDR3 runs 14 residues. The CDR3 coding sequence is TGTGCCAGCAGCCAAGATCAGGGTCGCGAAAAACTGTTTTTT. Translating gives CASSQDQGREKLFF.

The chain is built from TRBV6-5 and TRBJ2-7; the D gene is possibly TRBD1 (5 bases). The CDR3 totals 11 residues. Germline CDR1 MNHEY, CDR2 SVGAGI. The V and J ends lost 5 bases and 5 bases respectively, with 7 bases between them. CDR3 sequence reads: CASSVGDEQYF. The CDR3 DNA is TGTGCCAGCAGTGTAGGGGACGAGCAGTACTTC.

As concerns this clonotype: A clone one base away is much larger, so this may be a read error. The V and J genes are TRBV11-1 and TRBJ2-7, with a weak D call TRBD2 (6 bases). CDR1 and CDR2 from the germline V gene are SGHAT and FQDESV (reference sequence). V was shortened by 8 bases and J by 5 bases, with 25 bases between the two germline ends. CDR3 size: 16 residues. CDR3 amino acids: CASSPPDREIIHEQYF. The CDR3 DNA sequence: TGTGCCAGCTCACCACCGGACCGGGAGATCATACACGAGCAGTACTTC.

This clonotype was seen more than once but under ten times. The chain joins TRBV20-1 to TRBJ1-6, with 11 bases lining up with TRBD1. The CDR3 extends over 12 amino acids. Germline loops: CDR1 DFQATT, CDR2 SNEGSKA (reference sequence). J gave up 9 bases and V 5 bases, and 0 bases lay outside the gene matches. The CDR3 DNA reads as TGCAGTGCTGGGACAGGGGGTTCACCCCTCCACTTT. This gives the protein CSAGTGGSPLHF.

V is TRBV11-2 and J is TRBJ2-7; tentatively, D is TRBD2 (6 bases). The CDR3 runs to 13 residues. Trimming removed 3 bases at V and 9 bases at J, with 15 bases between. Germline CDR1 is SGHAT and CDR2 is FQNNGV. The CDR3 is CASSLAGRERQYF. The DNA for the CDR3 is TGTGCCAGCAGCTTGGCCGGACGGGAGCGGCAGTACTTC.

The chain recombines TRBV7-9 with TRBJ2-7, with 15 positions matching TRBD2. The V gene's germline CDR1 is SEHNR and CDR2 FQNEAQ (reference sequence). This CDR3 spans 15 amino acids. The CDR3 spells CAIAGTSGRSYEQYF. The CDR3 region has the DNA TGTGCTATTGCCGGGACTAGCGGGAGGTCCTACGAGCAGTACTTC.

This clonotype occurred many times. This chain joins TRBV7-9 and TRBJ2-5; 7 nucleotides match TRBD2. Germline values: CDR1 SEHNR, CDR2 FQNEAQ (reference sequence). V shed 6 bases, J shed 2 bases, and the junction held 0 bases outside the gene matches. The length of the CDR3 is 12 residues. The CDR3 loop reads CASRRGQETQYF. The CDR3 region has the DNA TGTGCCAGCAGGCGGGGGCAAGAGACCCAGTACTTC.

In this sample, this clonotype turned up a few times. The gene calls are TRBV24-1 and TRBJ1-3; possibly TRBD1 for D (6 bases). CDR1 and CDR2 (germline): KGHDR, SFDVKD. This CDR3 is 13 amino acids long. The ends were cut back, 3 bases at V and 4 bases at J, with 6 bases in the middle. CDR3: CATSDGQGNTIYF. In nucleotides, the CDR3 is TGTGCCACCAGTGATGGACAGGGAAACACCATATATTTT.

For this clonotype: This may be a read error, as it is one base from a much larger clone. The chain is built from TRBV28 and TRBJ1-2; the match to TRBD1 covers 7 bases. The CDR3 sequence is 13 residues long. V trimming: 5 bases; J trimming: 7 bases; junction bases outside the gene matches: 7. The germline V gene encodes CDR1 MDHEN and CDR2 SYDVKM. CDR3 residues: CASSPTGLGGYTF. As DNA, the CDR3 is TGTGCCAGCAGTCCGACAGGGCTTGGTGGCTACACCTTC.

The chain joins TRBV5-1 to TRBJ1-2; D gene unclear. CDR3 length equals 15 residues. V lost 2 bases and J 0 bases, leaving 11 bases between the germline ends. CDR1 and CDR2 from the germline V gene are SGHRS and YFSETQ. CDR3 nucleotides: TGCGCCAGCAGCTTCACAGACCGAGCTAACTATGGCTACACCTTC. Encoded protein: CASSFTDRANYGYTF.

The chain combines TRBV7-3 with TRBJ2-7, with D tentatively TRBD1 (6 bases). V was clipped by 1 base and J by 6 bases, with 16 bases between them. CDR1 is SGHTA, CDR2 FQGTGA, per germline. The CDR3 runs 15 residues. CDR3 protein: CASSLMGASGPEQYF. The CDR3 DNA is TGTGCCAGCAGCTTAATGGGGGCGAGTGGCCCCGAGCAGTACTTC.

The chain uses TRBV7-9 and TRBJ1-2, with D unclear. The CDR3 sequence is 15 residues long. The V gene lost 6 bases and the J gene lost 5 bases, with 19 bases spanning the gap. The germline CDR1 and CDR2 sequences are SEHNR and FQNEAQ (reference sequence). In DNA, the CDR3 is TGTGCCAGCAGTGCCCCGGGCTTAGAGCCATATGGCTACACCTTC. It encodes CASSAPGLEPYGYTF.

This clonotype was recorded only once. The chain uses TRBV10-3 and TRBJ1-2; 9 nucleotides align to TRBD1. V lost 5 bases to trimming and J lost 5 bases; unmatched junction nucleotides: 3. The CDR3 runs 13 residues. From germline, CDR1 is ENHRY and CDR2 SYGVKD. The CDR3 DNA follows: TGTGCCATCAGTCCGGGACAGGGTTATGGCTACACCTTC. Translation: CAISPGQGYGYTF.

Remarks on this clonotype: This could be a read error, since a much larger clone is one nucleotide away. The CDR3 bases are TGTGCCAGCAGCGAAAGCGGGAGAGTTAGCGAGCAGCACTTC. It specifies CASSESGRVSEQHF. The genes are TRBV7-2 and TRBJ2-7; 8 nucleotides align to TRBD2. The CDR3 is made up of 14 amino acids. Germline CDR1 SGHTA, CDR2 FQGNSA.

This clonotype was recorded many times. V and J are TRBV20-1 and TRBJ1-4, with D maybe TRBD1 (6 bases). Trimming took 6 bases from V and 5 from J, leaving 16 bases between them. Germline-derived CDR1 and CDR2 are DFQATT and SNEGSKA (reference sequence). There are 14 residues in the CDR3. CDR3 in amino acids: CSAYRGTRNEKLFF. CDR3 DNA: TGCAGTGCCTATAGAGGGACAAGGAATGAAAAACTGTTTTTT.

At least ten counts were recorded for this clonotype. This chain links TRBV20-1 with TRBJ2-2; the D gene is possibly TRBD2 (5 bases). The V end was cut by 2 bases, the J end by 0 bases, with 16 bases between. The CDR3 has 17 amino acids. Per the germline V gene, CDR1 is DFQATT and CDR2 is SNEGSKA (reference sequence). Here the CDR3 reads CSARSISAISNTGELFF. CDR3 DNA sequence: TGCAGTGCTAGAAGTATTAGCGCTATATCGAACACCGGGGAGCTGTTTTTT.

V and J are TRBV7-9 and TRBJ1-4, with 7 bases fitting TRBD1. This CDR3 comprises 14 residues. The trim removed 5 bases at V and 4 bases at J, leaving 4 bases unmatched. CDR1 is SEHNR and CDR2 is FQNEAQ in the germline V gene (reference sequence). The DNA for the CDR3 is TGTGCCAGCAGCCTGACAGGGCTTAATGAAAAACTGTTTTTT. Protein product: CASSLTGLNEKLFF.

This rearrangement joins TRBV29-1 to TRBJ2-2; TRBD1 matches at 9 bases. Germline assignment: CDR1 SQVTM and CDR2 ANQGSEA. The junction had 0 bases not matched to a gene; V was cut back by 4 bases and J by 0 bases. The CDR3 length is 14 residues. CDR3 DNA sequence: TGCAGCGTTGGGACAGGGGCGAACACCGGGGAGCTGTTTTTT. It codes for CSVGTGANTGELFF.

The chain has TRBV7-9 and TRBJ2-7, with 11 bases identical to TRBD1. After removal of 4 bases from V and 8 bases from J, the junction contained 13 bases not matched to a gene. Germline-derived CDR1 and CDR2 are SEHNR and FQNEAQ (reference sequence). The CDR3 is 16 amino acids. The CDR3 here is CASSSFQGGQGVKQYF. CDR3 coding DNA: TGTGCCAGCAGCTCCTTCCAAGGGGGACAGGGGGTTAAGCAGTACTTC.